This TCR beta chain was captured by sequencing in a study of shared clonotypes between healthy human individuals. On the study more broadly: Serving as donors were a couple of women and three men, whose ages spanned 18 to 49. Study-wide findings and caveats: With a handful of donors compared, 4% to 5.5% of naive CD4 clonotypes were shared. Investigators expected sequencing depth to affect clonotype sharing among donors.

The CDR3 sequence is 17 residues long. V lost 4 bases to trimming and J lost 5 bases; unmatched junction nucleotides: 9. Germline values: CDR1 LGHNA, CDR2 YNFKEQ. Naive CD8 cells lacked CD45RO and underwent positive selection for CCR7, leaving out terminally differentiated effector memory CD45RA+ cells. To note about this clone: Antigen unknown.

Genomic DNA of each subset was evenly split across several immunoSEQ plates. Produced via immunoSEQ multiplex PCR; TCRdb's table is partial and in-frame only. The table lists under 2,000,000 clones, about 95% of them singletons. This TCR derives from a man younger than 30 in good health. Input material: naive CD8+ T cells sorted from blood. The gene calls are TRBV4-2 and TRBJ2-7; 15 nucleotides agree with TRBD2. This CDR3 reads CASSLRTSGGGQDEQYF. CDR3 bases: TGTGCCAGCAGCCTACGGACTAGCGGGGGGGGGCAGGACGAGCAGTACTTC.